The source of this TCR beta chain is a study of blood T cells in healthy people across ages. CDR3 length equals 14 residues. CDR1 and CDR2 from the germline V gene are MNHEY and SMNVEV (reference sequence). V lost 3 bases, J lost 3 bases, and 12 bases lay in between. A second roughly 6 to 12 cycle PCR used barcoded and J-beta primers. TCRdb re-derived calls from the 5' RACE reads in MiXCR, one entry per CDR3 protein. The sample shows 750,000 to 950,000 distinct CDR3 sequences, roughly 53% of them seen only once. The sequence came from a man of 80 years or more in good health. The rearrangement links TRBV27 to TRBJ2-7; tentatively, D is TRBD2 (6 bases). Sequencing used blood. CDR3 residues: CASSLGGNIYEQYF. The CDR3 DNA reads TGTGCCAGCAGTTTGGGCGGGAATATCTACGAGCAGTACTTC.